What follows is one T cell receptor beta chain and its context. The CDR3 length is 13 residues. V was shortened by 6 bases and J by 6 bases, with 12 bases between the two germline ends. Germline V gene data show CDR1 as ENHRY and CDR2 as SYGVKD. These data belong to a study of response to subunit inactivated influenza vaccine. TCRdb independently ran MiXCR on the RT-PCR reads; one entry per CDR3 protein. The profile shows about 540,000 distinct CDR3 sequences, under 30% of them singletons. This sample was also put to use in a study of T cells expressing NK-cell markers. In that study: With UMIs, 5'RACE template switching was used to make TCR beta cDNA. Seropositivity for HCMV was found in seven of the eight sequenced donors, with one seronegative.

The sequence derives from a man aged 50 to 60 who received an inactivated influenza vaccine. The sample here was CD4+ T cells sorted from PBMCs, taken about 12 days after vaccination. The chain couples TRBV10-3 to TRBJ1-5; no firm D call. The CDR3 reads CAISVEVGQPQHF. The CDR3 bases are TGTGCCATCAGCGTCGAGGTAGGTCAGCCCCAGCATTTT.